Described below is a single TCR beta chain sequence and its context. Its antigen is unidentified. cDNA encoding TCRalpha and TCRbeta underwent two nested PCRs of approximately 16 and 9 cycles, each of which was followed by bead purification. TCRdb re-called the 5' RACE reads, yielding one record per CDR3 amino acid sequence without DNA. The repertoire table contains 440,000 or so distinct CDR3 sequences. The CDR3 extends over 16 amino acids. Per germline, CDR1 SGHDT and CDR2 YYEEEE. These data originate in a study of monozygotic twins with inflammatory bowel disease. The study, taken as a whole, reports: Healthy twins showed more clonotype sharing with others than IBD patients, especially patients with disease activity. Discordant twins showed the same repertoire similarity as concordant twins, possibly from limited power.

The sample comprised blood. The origin of this receptor is a human donor with ulcerative colitis or Crohn's disease, or a healthy co-twin of an affected twin (not recorded which). The chain employs TRBV5-6 and TRBJ2-1; TCRdb returns TRBD2, unconfirmable since there is no DNA. CDR3 residues: CASSFQTSGRYNEQFF.